This T cell receptor (beta chain) was documented in a study of Graves' ophthalmopathy and Graves' hyperthyroidism. As the template, RNA transcripts were used to amplify TCR beta CDR3 regions. The authors performed first-round RT-PCR with HTBI primers and then a second-round multiplex PCR. One entry per CDR3 protein, called by TCRdb with MiXCR from the multiplex PCR reads. This sample has a few hundred thousand distinct CDR3 sequences; about 17% occur once, and the top ten carry 12%. Findings of the study overall: The model forecast ophthalmopathy progression, reaching roughly 71% sensitivity and around 73% specificity.

CDR1 MDHEN and CDR2 SYDVKM come from the germline V gene. The CDR3 length is 12 residues. V lost 2 bases, J lost 6 bases, and 8 bases lay in between. The sample holds many counts of this clonotype. Its antigen is unidentified. The authors diagnosed from clinical symptoms, serum thyroxine, TRAb, thyroid ultrasound and orbital computed tomography. Isolation of PBMCs was performed using 7.5 to 10 ml of fresh peripheral blood. The sample consisted of peripheral blood. The V call is TRBV28, the J call TRBJ2-7; unclear D gene. The TCR was taken from an adult man with Graves' ophthalmopathy. The CDR3: CASSLRKAEQYF. Written as DNA, the CDR3 is TGTGCCAGCAGTTTAAGGAAGGCCGAGCAGTACTTC.